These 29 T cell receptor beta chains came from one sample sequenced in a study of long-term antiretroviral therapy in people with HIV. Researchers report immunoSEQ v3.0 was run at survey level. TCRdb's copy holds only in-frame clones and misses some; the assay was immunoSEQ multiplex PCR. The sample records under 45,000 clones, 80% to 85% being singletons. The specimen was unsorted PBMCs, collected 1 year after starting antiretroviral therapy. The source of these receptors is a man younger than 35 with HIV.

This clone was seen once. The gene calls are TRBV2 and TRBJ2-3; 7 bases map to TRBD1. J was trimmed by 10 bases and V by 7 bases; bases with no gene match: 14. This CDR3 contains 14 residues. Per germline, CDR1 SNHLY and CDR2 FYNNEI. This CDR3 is CASTIDRAAGAQYF. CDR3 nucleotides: TGTGCCAGCACGATCGACAGGGCAGCAGGGGCGCAGTATTTT.

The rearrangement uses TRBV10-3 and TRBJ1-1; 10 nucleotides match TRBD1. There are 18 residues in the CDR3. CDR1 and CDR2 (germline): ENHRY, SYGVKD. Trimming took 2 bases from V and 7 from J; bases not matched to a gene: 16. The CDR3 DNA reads TGTGCCATCAGTGAGAGGGGGGGACAGGGGCCTCCTAGGAGTGAAGCTTTCTTT. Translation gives CAISERGGQGPPRSEAFF.

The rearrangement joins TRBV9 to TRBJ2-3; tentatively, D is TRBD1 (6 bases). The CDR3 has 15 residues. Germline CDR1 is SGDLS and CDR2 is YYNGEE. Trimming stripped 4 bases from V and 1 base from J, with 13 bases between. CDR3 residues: CASSKGGFGTDTQYF. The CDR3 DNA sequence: TGTGCCAGCAGCAAAGGGGGATTCGGCACAGATACGCAGTATTTT.

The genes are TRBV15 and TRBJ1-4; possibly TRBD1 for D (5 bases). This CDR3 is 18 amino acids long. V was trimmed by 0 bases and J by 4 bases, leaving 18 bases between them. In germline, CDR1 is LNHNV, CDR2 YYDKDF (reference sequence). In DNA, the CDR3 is TGTGCCACCAGCAGAGACCCTGGACTGGCCAGGGATAATGAAAAACTGTTTTTT. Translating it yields CATSRDPGLARDNEKLFF. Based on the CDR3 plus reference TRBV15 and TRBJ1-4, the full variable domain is DAMVIQNPRYQVTQFGKPVTLSCSQTLNHNVMYWYQQKSSQAPKLLFHYYDKDFNNEADTPDNFQSRRPNTSFCFLDIRSPGLGDTAMYLCATSRDPGLARDNEKLFFGSGTQLSVL.

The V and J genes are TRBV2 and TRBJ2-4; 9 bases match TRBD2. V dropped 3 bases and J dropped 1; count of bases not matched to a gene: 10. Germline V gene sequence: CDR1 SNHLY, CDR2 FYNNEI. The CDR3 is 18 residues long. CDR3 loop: CASSERPRTSVAKNIQYF. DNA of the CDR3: TGTGCCAGCAGTGAGAGACCCCGGACTAGCGTGGCCAAAAACATTCAGTACTTC.

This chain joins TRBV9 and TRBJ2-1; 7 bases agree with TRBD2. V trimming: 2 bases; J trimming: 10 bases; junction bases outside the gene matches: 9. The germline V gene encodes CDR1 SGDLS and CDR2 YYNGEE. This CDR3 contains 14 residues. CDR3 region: CASSVGGGPGEQFF. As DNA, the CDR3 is TGTGCCAGCAGCGTTGGGGGAGGGCCGGGGGAGCAGTTCTTC.

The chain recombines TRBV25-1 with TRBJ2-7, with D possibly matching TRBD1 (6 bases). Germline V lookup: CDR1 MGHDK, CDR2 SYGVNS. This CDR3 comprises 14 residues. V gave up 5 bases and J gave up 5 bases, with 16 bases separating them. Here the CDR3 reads CASSRASTGNEQYF. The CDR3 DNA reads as TGTGCCAGCAGTCGGGCTTCGACAGGTAACGAGCAGTACTTC.

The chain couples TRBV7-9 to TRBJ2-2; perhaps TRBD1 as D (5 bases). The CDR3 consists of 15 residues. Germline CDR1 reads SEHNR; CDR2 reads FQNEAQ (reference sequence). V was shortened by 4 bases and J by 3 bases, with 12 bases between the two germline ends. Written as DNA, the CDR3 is TGTGCCAGCAGCTCAGGGAATCTCGACACCGGGGAGCTGTTTTTT. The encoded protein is CASSSGNLDTGELFF.

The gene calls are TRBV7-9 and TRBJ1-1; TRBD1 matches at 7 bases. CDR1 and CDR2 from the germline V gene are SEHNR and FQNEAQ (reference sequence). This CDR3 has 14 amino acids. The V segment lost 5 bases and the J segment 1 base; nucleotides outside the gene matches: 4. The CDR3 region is CASSNRQGNTEAFF. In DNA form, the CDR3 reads TGTGCCAGCAGCAATCGACAGGGGAACACTGAAGCTTTCTTT.

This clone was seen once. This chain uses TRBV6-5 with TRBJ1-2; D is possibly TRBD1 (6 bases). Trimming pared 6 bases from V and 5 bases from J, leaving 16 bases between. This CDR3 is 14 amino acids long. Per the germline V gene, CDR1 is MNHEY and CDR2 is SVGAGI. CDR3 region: CASSLSWTEYGYTF. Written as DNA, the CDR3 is TGTGCCAGCAGCTTATCCTGGACAGAGTATGGCTACACCTTC.

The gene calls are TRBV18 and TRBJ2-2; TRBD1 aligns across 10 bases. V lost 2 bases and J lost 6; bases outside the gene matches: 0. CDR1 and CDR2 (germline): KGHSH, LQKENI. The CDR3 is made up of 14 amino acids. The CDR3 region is CASSPGTGAGELFF. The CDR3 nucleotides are TGTGCCAGCTCACCAGGGACAGGGGCCGGGGAGCTGTTTTTT.

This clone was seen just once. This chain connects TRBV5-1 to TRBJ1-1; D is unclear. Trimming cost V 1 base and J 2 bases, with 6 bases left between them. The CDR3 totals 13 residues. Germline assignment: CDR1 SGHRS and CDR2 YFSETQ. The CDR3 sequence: CASSLKGNTEAFF. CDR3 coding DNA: TGCGCCAGCAGCTTGAAGGGAAACACTGAAGCTTTCTTT.

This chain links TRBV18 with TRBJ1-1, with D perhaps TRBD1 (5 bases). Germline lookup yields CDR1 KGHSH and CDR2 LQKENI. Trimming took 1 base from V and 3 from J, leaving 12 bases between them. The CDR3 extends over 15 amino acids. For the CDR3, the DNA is TGTGCCAGCTCACCACGGGGGGGGTACGACACTGAAGCTTTCTTT. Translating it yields CASSPRGGYDTEAFF.

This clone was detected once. CDR3 in DNA: TGTGCCAGCTCATTCCGGGACAGGGACACCACAGATACGCAGTATTTT. As protein: CASSFRDRDTTDTQYF. This chain links TRBV18 with TRBJ2-3; 9 bases align to TRBD1. The CDR3 extends over 16 amino acids. The ends lost 5 bases at V and 2 bases at J; junction bases unmatched: 8. Germline CDR1 is KGHSH and CDR2 is LQKENI.

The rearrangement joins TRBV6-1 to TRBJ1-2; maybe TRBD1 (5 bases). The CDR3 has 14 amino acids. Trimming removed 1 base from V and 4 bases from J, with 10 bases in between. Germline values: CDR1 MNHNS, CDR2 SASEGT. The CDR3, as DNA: TGTGCCAGCAGTGAAGAGGTGGGGCCCTATGGCTACACCTTC. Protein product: CASSEEVGPYGYTF.

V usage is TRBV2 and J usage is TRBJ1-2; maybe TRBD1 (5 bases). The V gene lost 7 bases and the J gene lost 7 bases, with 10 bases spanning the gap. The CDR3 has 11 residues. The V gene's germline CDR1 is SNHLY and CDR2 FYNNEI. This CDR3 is CASTETVGYTF. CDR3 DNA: TGTGCCAGCACTGAGACAGTTGGCTACACCTTC.

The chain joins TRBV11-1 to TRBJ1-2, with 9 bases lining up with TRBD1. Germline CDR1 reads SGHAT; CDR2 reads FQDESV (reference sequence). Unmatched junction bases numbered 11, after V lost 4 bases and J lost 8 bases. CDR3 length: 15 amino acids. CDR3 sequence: CASSSMGTGLGGYTF. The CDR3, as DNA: TGTGCCAGCAGCTCGATGGGGACAGGGCTGGGCGGCTACACCTTC.

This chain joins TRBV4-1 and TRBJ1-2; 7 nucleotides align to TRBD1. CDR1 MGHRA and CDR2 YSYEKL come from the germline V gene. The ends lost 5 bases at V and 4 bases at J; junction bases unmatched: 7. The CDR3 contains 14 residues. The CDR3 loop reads CASSAGQSGYGYTF. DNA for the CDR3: TGCGCCAGCAGCGCGGGACAGTCGGGCTATGGCTACACCTTC.

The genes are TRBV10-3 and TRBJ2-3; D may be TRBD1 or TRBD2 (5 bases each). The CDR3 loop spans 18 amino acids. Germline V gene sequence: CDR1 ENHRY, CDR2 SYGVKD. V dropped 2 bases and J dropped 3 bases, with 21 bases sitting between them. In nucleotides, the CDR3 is TGTGCCATCAGTGAGGAGAACCGGGACCCCTCCAGGACAGATACGCAGTATTTT. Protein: CAISEENRDPSRTDTQYF.

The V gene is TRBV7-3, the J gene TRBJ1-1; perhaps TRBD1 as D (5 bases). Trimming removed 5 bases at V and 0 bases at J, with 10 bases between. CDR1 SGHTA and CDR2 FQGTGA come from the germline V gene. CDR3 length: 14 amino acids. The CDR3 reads CASSAEGLNTEAFF. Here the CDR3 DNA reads TGTGCCAGCAGCGCCGAGGGACTGAACACTGAAGCTTTCTTT. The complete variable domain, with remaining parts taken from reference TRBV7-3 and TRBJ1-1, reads GAGVSQTPSNKVTEKGKYVELRCDPISGHTALYWYRQSLGQGPEFLIYFQGTGAADDSGLPNDRFFAVRPEGSVSTLKIQRTERGDSAVYLCASSAEGLNTEAFFGQGTRLTVV.

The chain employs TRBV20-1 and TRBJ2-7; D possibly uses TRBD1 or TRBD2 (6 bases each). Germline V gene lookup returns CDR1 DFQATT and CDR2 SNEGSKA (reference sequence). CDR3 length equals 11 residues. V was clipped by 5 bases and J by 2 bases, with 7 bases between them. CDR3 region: CSAGGPYEQYF. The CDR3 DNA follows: TGCAGTGCTGGGGGGCCCTACGAGCAGTACTTC.

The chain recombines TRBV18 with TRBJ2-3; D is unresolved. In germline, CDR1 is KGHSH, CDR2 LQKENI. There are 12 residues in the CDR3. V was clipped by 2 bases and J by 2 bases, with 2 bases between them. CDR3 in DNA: TGTGCCAGCTCACCAGACACAGATACGCAGTATTTT. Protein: CASSPDTDTQYF.

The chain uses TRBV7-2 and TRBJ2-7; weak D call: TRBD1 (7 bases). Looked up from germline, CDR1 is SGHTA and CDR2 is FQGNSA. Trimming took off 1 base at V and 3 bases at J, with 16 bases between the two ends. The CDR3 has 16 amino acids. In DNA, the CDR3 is TGTGCCAGCAGCTTAGGGATAACCAGGGGGGACTACGAGCAGTACTTC. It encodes CASSLGITRGDYEQYF.

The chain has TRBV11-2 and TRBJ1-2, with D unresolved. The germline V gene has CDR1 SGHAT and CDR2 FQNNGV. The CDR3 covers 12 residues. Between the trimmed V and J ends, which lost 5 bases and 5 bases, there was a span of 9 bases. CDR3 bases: TGTGCCAGCAGCCTGTCAGGATATGGCTACACCTTC. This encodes CASSLSGYGYTF.

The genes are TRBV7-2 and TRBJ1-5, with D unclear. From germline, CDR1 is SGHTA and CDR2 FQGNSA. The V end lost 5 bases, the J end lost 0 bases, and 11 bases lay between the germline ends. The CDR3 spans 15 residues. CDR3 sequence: CASSPIPNSNQPQHF. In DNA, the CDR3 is TGTGCCAGCAGCCCGATTCCGAATAGCAATCAGCCCCAGCATTTT.

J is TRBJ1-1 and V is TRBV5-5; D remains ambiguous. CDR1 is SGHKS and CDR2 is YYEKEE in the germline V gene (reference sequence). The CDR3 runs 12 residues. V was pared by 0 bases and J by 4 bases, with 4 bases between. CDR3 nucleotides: TGTGCCAGCAGCTTGGGAGTCACTGAAGCTTTCTTT. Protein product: CASSLGVTEAFF. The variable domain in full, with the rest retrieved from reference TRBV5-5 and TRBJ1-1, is DAGVTQSPTHLIKTRGQQVTLRCSPISGHKSVSWYQQVLGQGPQFIFQYYEKEERGRGNFPDRFSARQFPNYSSELNVNALLLGDSALYLCASSLGVTEAFFGQGTRLTVV.

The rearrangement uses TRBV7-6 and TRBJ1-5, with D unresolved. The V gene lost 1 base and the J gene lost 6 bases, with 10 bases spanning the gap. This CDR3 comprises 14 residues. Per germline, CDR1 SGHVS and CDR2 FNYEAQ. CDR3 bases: TGTGCCAGCAGCTTAGGTCCGGCAGGTCAGCCCCAGCATTTT. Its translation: CASSLGPAGQPQHF.

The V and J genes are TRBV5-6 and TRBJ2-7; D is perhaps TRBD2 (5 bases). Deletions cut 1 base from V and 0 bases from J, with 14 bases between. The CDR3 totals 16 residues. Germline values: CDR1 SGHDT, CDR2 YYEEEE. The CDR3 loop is CASSLRPVTNSYEQYF. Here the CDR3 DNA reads TGTGCCAGCAGCTTGCGCCCCGTGACTAACTCCTACGAGCAGTACTTC.

The CDR3 sequence: CASRAGGNTIYF. The CDR3 region has the DNA TGTGCCAGCAGGGCAGGGGGAAACACCATATATTTT. The chain combines TRBV2 with TRBJ1-3; possibly TRBD1 for D (5 bases). The germline V and J ends were trimmed by 6 bases and 4 bases, with 7 bases remaining between them. The germline V gene encodes CDR1 SNHLY and CDR2 FYNNEI. The CDR3 spans 12 residues.